Reported below is one TCR beta chain. Its antigen is still unknown. The data derive from a study of cytomegalovirus exposure and HLA in healthy donors. General observations from the study: A classifier reportedly called cytomegalovirus status with high sensitivity and specificity. In a later analysis, HLA-associated beta chains showed higher expansion and lower generation probabilities than comparable chains.

Primers included in the PCR were 60 Vbeta and 13 Jbeta primers. Here immunoSEQ multiplex PCR was the method, and the copy in TCRdb shows in-frame clones only, minus some. In the table there are just under 250,000 clones, roughly 82% of which are singletons. The germline V gene has CDR1 SGHTA and CDR2 FQGNSA. The CDR3 consists of 14 residues. V trimming: 5 bases; J trimming: 5 bases; junction bases outside the gene matches: 7. This chain connects TRBV7-2 to TRBJ2-3; the match to TRBD1 covers 7 bases. Sequencing used PBMCs. This clonotype was obtained from a woman in her thirties or forties in good health and CMV-seropositive. The CDR3: CASSGQGERDTQYF. For the CDR3, the DNA is TGTGCCAGCAGCGGGCAGGGGGAAAGAGATACGCAGTATTTT. Full variable domain (remainder filled in from reference TRBV7-2 and TRBJ2-3): GAGVSQSPSNKVTEKGKDVELRCDPISGHTALYWYRQSLGQGLEFLIYFQGNSAPDKSGLPSDRFSAERTGGSVSTLTIQRTQQEDSAVYLCASSGQGERDTQYFGPGTRLTVL.